Each of the 11 T cell receptor beta chains below was sequenced from the same sample in a study of cytomegalovirus exposure and HLA in healthy donors. Use of 60 Vbeta and 13 Jbeta primers characterized the PCR. Clones were sequenced by immunoSEQ multiplex PCR, and TCRdb holds only the in-frame ones, with some missing. Counted here are about 210,000 clones, around 86% occurring once; the ten biggest clones make up more than 8.5%. What was sequenced was PBMCs. The origin of the receptors is a woman aged 45 to 65 in good health and CMV-seropositive.

The CDR3 region is CASSHLQSNQPQHF. DNA for the CDR3: TGTGCCAGCAGCCATCTACAGAGCAATCAGCCCCAGCATTTT. The chain has TRBV6-6 and TRBJ1-5; D is uncertain. The CDR3 is made up of 14 amino acids. Germline V gives CDR1 MNHNY, CDR2 SVGAGI (reference sequence). V was pared by 6 bases and J by 1 base, with 10 bases between.

The chain joins TRBV7-2 to TRBJ2-3; tentatively, D is TRBD1 (6 bases). This CDR3 has 15 amino acids. Germline assignment: CDR1 SGHTA and CDR2 FQGNSA. Trimming stripped 2 bases from V and 7 bases from J, with 16 bases between. CDR3 loop: CASSLLINRDHTQYF. CDR3 DNA: TGTGCCAGCAGCTTACTTATAAACAGGGATCATACGCAGTATTTT.

The V and J genes are TRBV5-1 and TRBJ2-2; 10 bases map to TRBD1. CDR1 is SGHRS and CDR2 is YFSETQ in the germline V gene. Losses at the gene ends were 2 bases for V and 2 bases for J; bases not matched to a gene: 3. This CDR3 comprises 16 residues. As DNA, the CDR3 is TGCGCCAGCAGCTTCGGACAGGGGGGAAACACCGGGGAGCTGTTTTTT. Translating it yields CASSFGQGGNTGELFF.

The J gene is TRBJ2-3, the V gene TRBV27; TRBD1 might be the D (6 bases). Germline CDR1 is MNHEY and CDR2 is SMNVEV (reference sequence). Trimming took 5 bases from V and 2 from J, leaving 14 bases between them. This CDR3 has 15 amino acids. In DNA form, the CDR3 reads TGTGCCAGCAGTCCTATACAGGGCCCCACAGATACGCAGTATTTT. It is translated as CASSPIQGPTDTQYF.

Regarding this clone: Lacking the conserved final phenylalanine or tryptophan, this CDR3 likely reflects a read error. CDR3 sequence: CASSQDAGDAEAFL. DNA of the CDR3: TGCGCCAGCAGCCAAGACGCGGGGGACGCTGAAGCTTTCCTT. The chain employs TRBV4-3 and TRBJ1-1, with a possible D match to TRBD1 (5 bases). CDR3 length equals 14 residues. In germline, CDR1 is LGHNA, CDR2 YSLEER. The V gene lost 0 bases and the J gene lost 6 bases, with 11 bases spanning the gap.

There are a few counts of this clone. The rearrangement uses TRBV5-1 and TRBJ1-1, with a weak D call TRBD1 (5 bases). Germline assignment: CDR1 SGHRS and CDR2 YFSETQ. V was shortened by 0 bases and J by 8 bases, with 8 bases between the two germline ends. CDR3 length: 12 amino acids. The CDR3, as DNA: TGCGCCAGCAGCTTGGCAGGGCCCGAAGCTTTCTTT. Protein product: CASSLAGPEAFF. The full variable domain, with the rest looked up from reference TRBV5-1 and TRBJ1-1, is KAGVTQTPRYLIKTRGQQVTLSCSPISGHRSVSWYQQTPGQGLQFLFEYFSETQRNKGNFPGRFSGRQFSNSRSEMNVSTLELGDSALYLCASSLAGPEAFFGQGTRLTVV.

J is TRBJ2-7 and V is TRBV6-5, with TRBD1 matching 8 bases. Germline trimming cut 6 bases from V and 7 bases from J; bases unmatched to any gene: 14. Germline CDR1 is MNHEY and CDR2 is SVGAGI. There are 15 residues in the CDR3. The CDR3 DNA reads as TGTGCCAGCAGACCCACCCTGGACAGGGCCCATGAGCAGTACTTC. Translating gives CASRPTLDRAHEQYF.

This chain uses TRBV4-1 with TRBJ2-7; 9 bases are a match to TRBD1. CDR1 is MGHRA, CDR2 YSYEKL, per germline. V shed 4 bases and J 8 bases; nucleotides not matched to a gene: 9. The CDR3 totals 14 residues. CDR3 in amino acids: CASSPASGQGKQYF. Here the CDR3 DNA reads TGCGCCAGCAGCCCAGCCTCCGGACAGGGGAAGCAGTACTTC.

This chain connects TRBV19 to TRBJ1-1; D unclear. The CDR3 runs to 13 residues. Trimming stripped 5 bases from V and 0 bases from J, with 7 bases between. The germline V gene has CDR1 LNHDA and CDR2 SQIVND (reference sequence). The DNA of the CDR3 is TGTGCCAGTAGTTATTCCTTGAACACTGAAGCTTTCTTT. As protein: CASSYSLNTEAFF.

V gene TRBV5-8 combines with J gene TRBJ2-1; possible D gene TRBD2, 6 bases. Germline V gives CDR1 SGHTS, CDR2 YDEGEE. This CDR3 is 15 amino acids long. Trimming left V 5 bases short and J 7 bases short, with 19 bases between. The CDR3 sequence is CASSSGRVGWNEQFF. CDR3 in DNA: TGTGCCAGCAGTTCCGGGAGAGTGGGATGGAATGAGCAGTTCTTC.

The chain carries TRBV28 and TRBJ1-1, with D unresolved. V dropped 5 bases and J dropped 0 bases, with 10 bases sitting between them. Germline V gene data show CDR1 as MDHEN and CDR2 as SYDVKM. The CDR3 extends over 14 amino acids. The CDR3 here is CASSLSTMNTEAFF. CDR3 nucleotides: TGTGCCAGCAGTCTGAGCACCATGAACACTGAAGCTTTCTTT.